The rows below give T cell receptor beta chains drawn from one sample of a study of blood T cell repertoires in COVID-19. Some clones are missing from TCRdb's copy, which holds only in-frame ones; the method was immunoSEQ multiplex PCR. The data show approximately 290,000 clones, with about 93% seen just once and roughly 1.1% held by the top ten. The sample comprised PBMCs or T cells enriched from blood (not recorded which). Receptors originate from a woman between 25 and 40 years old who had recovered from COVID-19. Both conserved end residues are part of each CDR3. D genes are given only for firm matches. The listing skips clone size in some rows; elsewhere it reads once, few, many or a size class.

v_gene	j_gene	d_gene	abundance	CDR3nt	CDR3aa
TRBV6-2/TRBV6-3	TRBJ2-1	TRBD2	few	TGTGCCAGCAGCGATACTAGCGGGGTTTACAATGAGCAGTTCTTC	CASSDTSGVYNEQFF
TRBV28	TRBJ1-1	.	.	TGTGCCAGCAGCTTAAGTGGGCGGGGGGGCCCGAACACTGAAGCTTTCTTT	CASSLSGRGGPNTEAFF
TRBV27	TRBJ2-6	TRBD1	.	TGTGCCAGCACCACCATGCAGGGACCGGGACAGCGAATCTCTGGGGCCAACGTCCTGACTTTC	CASTTMQGPGQRISGANVLTF
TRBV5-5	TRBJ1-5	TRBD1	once	TGTGCCAGCAGCTTGGGAGGGGGCAACAATCAGCCCCAGCATTTT	CASSLGGGNNQPQHF
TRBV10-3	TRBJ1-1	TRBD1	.	TGTGCCACCTCAAGGTCGGACAGGGGAGGCACTGAAGCTTTCTTT	CATSRSDRGGTEAFF
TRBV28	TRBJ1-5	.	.	TGTGCCAGCAGACAGAGCTATAGCAATCAGCCCCAGCATTTT	CASRQSYSNQPQHF
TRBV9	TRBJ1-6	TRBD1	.	TGTGCCAGCAGCGTAGGTGGGACAGGGCCTCTTAATTCACCCCTCCACTTT	CASSVGGTGPLNSPLHF
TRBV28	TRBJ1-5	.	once	TGTGCCAGCCTGAACAGGTGGGGTAGCAATCAGCCCCAGCATTTT	CASLNRWGSNQPQHF
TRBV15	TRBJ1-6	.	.	TGTGCCACCAGCAGACCTCCCTCAGGGGCAAACTATAATTCACCCCTCCACTTT	CATSRPPSGANYNSPLHF
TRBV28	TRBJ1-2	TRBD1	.	TGTGCCAGCAGTTTTTCGGACAGGGTGCTGCTCGGCTACACCTTC	CASSFSDRVLLGYTF
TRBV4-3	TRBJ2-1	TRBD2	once	TGCGCCAGCAGCCAAGATCGAGTTAGCGCCGGGGGGGATGAGCAGTTCTTC	CASSQDRVSAGGDEQFF
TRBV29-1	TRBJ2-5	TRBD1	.	TGCAGCGTTACGTCAGGGACAGGTTACCAAGAGACCCAGTACTTC	CSVTSGTGYQETQYF
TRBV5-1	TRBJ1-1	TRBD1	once	TGCGCCAGCAGCGCCGTGGGACAGGGGCCCTCCGAAGCTTTCTTT	CASSAVGQGPSEAFF
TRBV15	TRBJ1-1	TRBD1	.	TGTGCCACCAGCAGTGGACAGGGGAATGAAGCTTTCTTT	CATSSGQGNEAFF
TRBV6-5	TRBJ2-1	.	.	TGTGCCAGCAGTTCCACACTAGAGAGTGAGCAGTTCTTC	CASSSTLESEQFF
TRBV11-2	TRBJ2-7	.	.	TGTGCCAGCAGCTTAGGGCCGCACGAGCAGTACTTC	CASSLGPHEQYF
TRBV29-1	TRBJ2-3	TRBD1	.	TGCAGCTTGGACAGGGGGACAGATACGCAGTATTTT	CSLDRGTDTQYF
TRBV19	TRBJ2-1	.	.	TGTGCCAGTAGTATCCCCGGGTGGAGCTCCTACAATGAGCAGTTCTTC	CASSIPGWSSYNEQFF
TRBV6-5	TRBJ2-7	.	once	TGTGCCAGCAGTTACTCAGCGGGCTTTTCCTACGAGCAGTACTTC	CASSYSAGFSYEQYF
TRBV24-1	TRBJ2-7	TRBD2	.	TGTGCCACCCCAAAACTAGCGGGTGACTACGAGCAGTACTTC	CATPKLAGDYEQYF
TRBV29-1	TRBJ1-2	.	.	TGCAGCGTTGAGACAGGAGCTAACTATGGCTACACCTTC	CSVETGANYGYTF
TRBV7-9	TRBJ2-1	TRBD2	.	TGTGCCAGCAGCCCCCCGAGAAGTAGCGGGGAAGCCAATGAGCAGTTCTTC	CASSPPRSSGEANEQFF
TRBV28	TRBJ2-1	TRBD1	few	TGTGCCAGCAGTACCTCGGGACAGGGAAACAATGAGCAGTTCTTC	CASSTSGQGNNEQFF
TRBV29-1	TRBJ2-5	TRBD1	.	TGCAGCGTTGTAACAGGGGGGGAGACCCAGTACTTC	CSVVTGGETQYF
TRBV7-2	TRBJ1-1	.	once	TGTGCCAGCAGCTTAAACAGTTTGAACACTGAAGCTTTCTTT	CASSLNSLNTEAFF
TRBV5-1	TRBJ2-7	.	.	TGCGCCAGCAGCTTGGGTTATTTGTACGAGCAGTACTTC	CASSLGYLYEQYF
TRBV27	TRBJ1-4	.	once	TGTGCCAGCAGTTACTCCACCACTAATGAAAAACTGTTTTTT	CASSYSTTNEKLFF
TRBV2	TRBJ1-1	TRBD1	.	TGTGCCAGCAGTCTATCCGGGACAGGCATTGAAGCTTTCTTT	CASSLSGTGIEAFF
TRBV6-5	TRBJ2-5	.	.	TGTGCCAGCCTCGAGGCACCGCGGGAGACCCAGTACTTC	CASLEAPRETQYF
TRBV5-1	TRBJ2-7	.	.	TGCGCCAGCAGCTTGACGGGAAGCTCCTACGAGCAGTACTTC	CASSLTGSSYEQYF
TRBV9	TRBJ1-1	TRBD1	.	TGTGCCAGCAGCTCAAGGACAGGGATGAACACTGAAGCTTTCTTT	CASSSRTGMNTEAFF
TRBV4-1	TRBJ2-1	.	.	TGCGCCAGCAGCCAAGATACGGACAATGAGCAGTTCTTC	CASSQDTDNEQFF
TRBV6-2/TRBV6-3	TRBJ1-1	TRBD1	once	TGTGCCAGCAGTTACTTTGGAGGACAGGGGCGAACTGAAGCTTTCTTT	CASSYFGGQGRTEAFF
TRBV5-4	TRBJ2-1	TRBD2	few	TGTGCCAGCAGCTTGGAAGCGGGAGCCTACAATGAGCAGTTCTTC	CASSLEAGAYNEQFF
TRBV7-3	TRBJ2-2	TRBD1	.	TGTGCCAGCAGCCGGGACAGCTACACCGGGGAGCTGTTTTTT	CASSRDSYTGELFF
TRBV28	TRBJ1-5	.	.	TGTGCCAGCAGTTTAATGGCAGATTATCAGCCCCAGCATTTT	CASSLMADYQPQHF
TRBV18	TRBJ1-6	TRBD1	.	TGTGCCAGCTCACCCCTGGGACAGACGAAGGGTTCACCCCTCCACTTT	CASSPLGQTKGSPLHF
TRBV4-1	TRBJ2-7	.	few	TGCGCCAGCAGCCAGGACCGGGACTCAAATCTCTACGAGCAGTACTTC	CASSQDRDSNLYEQYF
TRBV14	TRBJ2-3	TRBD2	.	TGTGCCAGCAGCCAAGACAGGACTAGACTCTTTGGTACGCAGTATTTT	CASSQDRTRLFGTQYF
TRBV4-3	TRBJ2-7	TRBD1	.	TGCGCCAGCAGCCAATATAGGACAGGGACCTACGAGCAGTACTTC	CASSQYRTGTYEQYF
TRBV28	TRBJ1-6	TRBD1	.	TGTGCCAGCAGACTCCGGGACAGCAATAATTCACCCCTCCACTTT	CASRLRDSNNSPLHF
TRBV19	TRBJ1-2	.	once	TGTGCCAGTAGTCTGGCTAGCCGTGGCTACACCTTC	CASSLASRGYTF
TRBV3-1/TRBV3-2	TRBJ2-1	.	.	TGTGCCAGCAGCCAAGGCGGTAGCGGAGCTAATGAGCAGTTCTTC	CASSQGGSGANEQFF
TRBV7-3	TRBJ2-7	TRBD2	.	TGTGCCAGCAGCTACTCTAGCGGTACCTCCTACGAGCAGTACTTC	CASSYSSGTSYEQYF
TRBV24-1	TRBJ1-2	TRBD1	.	TGTGCCACCAGTGACCCCGGGACAGGGGATGCCTATGGCTACACCTTC	CATSDPGTGDAYGYTF
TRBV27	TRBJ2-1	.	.	TGTGCCAGCAGCAGAACTACATACAATGAGCAGTTCTTC	CASSRTTYNEQFF
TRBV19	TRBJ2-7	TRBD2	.	TGTGCCAGTAGTATGTTAGCGGGAACTAACGAGCAGTACTTC	CASSMLAGTNEQYF
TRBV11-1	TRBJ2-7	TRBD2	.	TGTGCCAGCAGCTCCCGGACTAGCGGGAGTTCCTACGAGCAGTACTTC	CASSSRTSGSSYEQYF
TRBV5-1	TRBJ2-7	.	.	TGCGCCAGCAGCTTGTCTTCCCAGGGGAGCTCCTACGAGCAGTACTTC	CASSLSSQGSSYEQYF
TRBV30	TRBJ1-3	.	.	TGTGCCTGGAGTGGCGCGCGGGCCCCCAGCTCTGGAAACACCATATATTTT	CAWSGARAPSSGNTIYF
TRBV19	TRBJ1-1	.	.	TGTGCCAGTAGTAGCGGCGGAGGGTGGAACACTGAAGCTTTCTTT	CASSSGGGWNTEAFF
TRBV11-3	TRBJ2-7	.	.	TGTGCCAGCAGCCTATCCCCCGGGAGCCGAGGGGGCGGCGAGCAGTACTTC	CASSLSPGSRGGGEQYF
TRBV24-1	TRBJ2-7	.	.	TGTGCCACCAGTGATTCGTCCGGCTCCTACGAGCAGTACTTC	CATSDSSGSYEQYF